The 9 T cell receptor beta chains below come from one sample, sequenced in a study of CD8 T cells in Susac syndrome. RNA totalling roughly 0.45 to 1 ug underwent reverse transcription with random hexamers. MiXCR, applied by TCRdb to the immunoSEQ multiplex PCR reads, yields one record per CDR3 protein. This table holds roughly 200,000 distinct CDR3 sequences, roughly 95% found once. Material: CD4+ T cells from PBMCs. These receptors were collected from a human donor with multiple sclerosis.

The genes are TRBV27 and TRBJ1-2; possibly TRBD1 for D (5 bases). V lost 3 bases and J 0 bases, leaving 14 bases between the germline ends. Germline V gene sequence: CDR1 MNHEY, CDR2 SMNVEV (reference sequence). The CDR3 spans 16 residues. The CDR3 DNA follows: TGTGCCAGCAGTTTTTTCGCGGACAACTCTAACTATGGCTACACCTTC. Protein sequence: CASSFFADNSNYGYTF.

The sample holds one count of this clonotype. V and J are TRBV4-1 and TRBJ2-1, with TRBD2 identical over 12 bases. The V and J ends lost 6 bases and 8 bases, in that order; junction bases with no gene match: 2. Germline lookup yields CDR1 MGHRA and CDR2 YSYEKL. The CDR3 extends over 13 amino acids. The CDR3 is CASSLAGGDEQFF. The CDR3 region has the DNA TGCGCCAGCAGTCTAGCGGGGGGGGATGAGCAGTTCTTC.

CDR3 DNA sequence: TGTGCCAGCAGCTTCCAGGGACCCAATCAGCCCCAGCATTTT. It specifies CASSFQGPNQPQHF. The chain couples TRBV27 to TRBJ1-5; D possibly corresponds to TRBD1 (5 bases). This CDR3 region has 14 residues. Trimming cost V 6 bases and J 3 bases, with 12 bases left between them. Germline CDR1 MNHEY, CDR2 SMNVEV (reference sequence).

This chain connects TRBV25-1 to TRBJ1-6, with D hard to call. V was cut by 3 bases and J by 8 bases, with 11 bases left in between. CDR1 MGHDK and CDR2 SYGVNS come from the germline V gene. This CDR3 comprises 14 residues. The CDR3 here is CASSDPRRDSPLHF. As DNA, the CDR3 is TGTGCCAGCAGTGATCCCAGACGGGATTCACCCCTCCACTTT.

The genes are TRBV7-2 and TRBJ2-1; D is perhaps TRBD1 (6 bases). In germline, CDR1 is SGHTA, CDR2 FQGNSA. Between the trimmed V and J ends, which lost 0 bases and 2 bases, there was a span of 8 bases. This CDR3 contains 15 residues. CDR3 residues: CASSLADSTYNEQFF. The CDR3 DNA sequence: TGTGCCAGCAGCTTAGCGGACAGTACCTACAATGAGCAGTTCTTC.

This clonotype occurred once. The V call is TRBV7-9, the J call TRBJ1-5; D gene uncertain. Germline loops: CDR1 SEHNR, CDR2 FQNEAQ (reference sequence). The CDR3 is 15 residues long. V was cut by 0 bases and J by 3 bases, with 9 bases left in between. The CDR3 here is CASSLAGRDNQPQHF. As DNA, the CDR3 is TGTGCCAGCAGCTTAGCCGGCCGGGACAATCAGCCCCAGCATTTT.

J is TRBJ1-5 and V is TRBV20-1, with D perhaps matching TRBD1 (6 bases). Trimming left V 2 bases short and J 0 bases short, with 14 bases between. Germline-derived CDR1 and CDR2 are DFQATT and SNEGSKA (reference sequence). This CDR3 has 16 residues. CDR3 loop: CSARMAGAYSNQPQHF. For the CDR3, the DNA is TGCAGTGCTAGAATGGCAGGGGCGTATAGCAATCAGCCCCAGCATTTT.

This chain uses TRBV20-1 with TRBJ2-3; D remains ambiguous. The CDR3 contains 12 residues. From germline, CDR1 is DFQATT and CDR2 SNEGSKA (reference sequence). V dropped 7 bases and J dropped 0 bases, with 8 bases sitting between them. The chain's CDR3 is CSGKLSTDTQYF. The CDR3 bases are TGCAGTGGGAAGCTTAGCACAGATACGCAGTATTTT.

This sequence joins TRBV29-1 and TRBJ2-3, with a possible D match to TRBD2 (5 bases). This CDR3 is 12 amino acids long. V dropped 3 bases and J dropped 5 bases, with 9 bases sitting between them. Germline CDR1 SQVTM, CDR2 ANQGSEA. In DNA, the CDR3 is TGCAGCGTTGATCGGACTCGAGATACGCAGTATTTT. Residues: CSVDRTRDTQYF.